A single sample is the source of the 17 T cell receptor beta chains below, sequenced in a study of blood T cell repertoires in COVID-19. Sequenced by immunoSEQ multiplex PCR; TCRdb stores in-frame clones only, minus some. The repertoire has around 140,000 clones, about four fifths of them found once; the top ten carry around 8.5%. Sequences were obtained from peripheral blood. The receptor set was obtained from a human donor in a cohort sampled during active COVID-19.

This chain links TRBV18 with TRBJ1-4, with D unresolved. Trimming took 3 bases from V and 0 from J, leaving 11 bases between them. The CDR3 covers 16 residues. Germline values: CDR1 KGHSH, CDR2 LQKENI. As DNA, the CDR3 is TGTGCCAGCTCACCGCTTCCCGCGGCAACTAATGAAAAACTGTTTTTT. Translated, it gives CASSPLPAATNEKLFF.

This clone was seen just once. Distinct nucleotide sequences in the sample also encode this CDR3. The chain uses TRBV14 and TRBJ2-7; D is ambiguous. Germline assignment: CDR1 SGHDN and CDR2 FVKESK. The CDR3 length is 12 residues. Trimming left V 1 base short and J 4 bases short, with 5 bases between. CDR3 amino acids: CASSQVRYEQYF. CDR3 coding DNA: TGTGCCAGCAGCCAAGTCCGGTACGAGCAGTACTTC.

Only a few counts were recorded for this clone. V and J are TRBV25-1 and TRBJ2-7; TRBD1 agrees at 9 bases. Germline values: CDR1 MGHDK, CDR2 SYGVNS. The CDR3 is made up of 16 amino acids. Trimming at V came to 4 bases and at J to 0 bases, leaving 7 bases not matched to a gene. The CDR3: CASSGRTGALSYEQYF. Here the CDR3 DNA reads TGTGCCAGCAGTGGTCGGACAGGGGCTCTCTCCTACGAGCAGTACTTC.

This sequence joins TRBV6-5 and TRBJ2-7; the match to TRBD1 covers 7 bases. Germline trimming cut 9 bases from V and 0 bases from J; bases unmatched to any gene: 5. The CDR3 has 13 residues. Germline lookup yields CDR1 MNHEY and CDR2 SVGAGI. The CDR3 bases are TGTGCCAGTACCGACAGGGCCTCCTACGAGCAGTACTTC. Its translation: CASTDRASYEQYF.

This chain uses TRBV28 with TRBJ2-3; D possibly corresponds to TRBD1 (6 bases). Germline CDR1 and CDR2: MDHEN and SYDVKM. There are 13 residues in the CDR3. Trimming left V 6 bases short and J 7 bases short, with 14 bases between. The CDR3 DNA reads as TGTGCCAGCAGCAGGCAGGGGACGAATACGCAGTATTTT. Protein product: CASSRQGTNTQYF.

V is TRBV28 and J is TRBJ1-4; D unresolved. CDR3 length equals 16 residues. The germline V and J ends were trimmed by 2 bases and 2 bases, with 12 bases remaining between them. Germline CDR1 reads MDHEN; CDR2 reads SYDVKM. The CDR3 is CASSLGLGNTNEKLFF. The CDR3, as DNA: TGTGCCAGCAGTTTAGGATTGGGCAATACTAATGAAAAACTGTTTTTT.

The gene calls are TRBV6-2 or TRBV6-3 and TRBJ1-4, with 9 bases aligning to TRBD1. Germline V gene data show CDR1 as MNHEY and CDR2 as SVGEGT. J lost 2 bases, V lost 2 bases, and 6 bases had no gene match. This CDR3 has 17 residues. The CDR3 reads CASSYGGQGMTNEKLFF. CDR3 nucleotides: TGTGCCAGCAGTTACGGCGGACAGGGGATGACTAATGAAAAACTGTTTTTT.

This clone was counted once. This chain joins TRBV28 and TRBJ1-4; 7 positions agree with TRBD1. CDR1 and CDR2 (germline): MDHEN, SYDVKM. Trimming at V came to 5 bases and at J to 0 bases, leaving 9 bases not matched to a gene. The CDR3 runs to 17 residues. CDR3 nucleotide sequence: TGTGCCAGCAGTCCGACAGGGTGGGGCCCAACTAATGAAAAACTGTTTTTT. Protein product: CASSPTGWGPTNEKLFF.

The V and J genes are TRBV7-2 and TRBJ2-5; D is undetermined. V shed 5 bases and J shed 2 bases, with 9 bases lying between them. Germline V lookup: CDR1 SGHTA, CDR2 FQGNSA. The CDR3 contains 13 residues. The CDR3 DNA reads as TGTGCCAGCAGCCCGAGGATGCAAGAGACCCAGTACTTC. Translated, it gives CASSPRMQETQYF. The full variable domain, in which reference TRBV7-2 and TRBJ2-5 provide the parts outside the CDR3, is GAGVSQSPSNKVTEKGKDVELRCDPISGHTALYWYRQSLGQGLEFLIYFQGNSAPDKSGLPSDRFSAERTGGSVSTLTIQRTQQEDSAVYLCASSPRMQETQYFGPGTRLLVL.

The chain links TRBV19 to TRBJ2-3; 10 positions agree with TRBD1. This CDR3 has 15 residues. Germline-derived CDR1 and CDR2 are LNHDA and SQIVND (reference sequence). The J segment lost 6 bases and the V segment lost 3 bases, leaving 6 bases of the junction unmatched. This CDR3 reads CASSMLGQGSDTQYF. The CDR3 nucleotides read TGTGCCAGTAGTATGTTGGGACAGGGGAGTGATACGCAGTATTTT.

CDR3 region: CASSRGTVDIQETQYF. The CDR3 coding sequence is TGTGCCAGCAGCCGTGGGACAGTGGACATCCAAGAGACCCAGTACTTC. The gene calls are TRBV7-3 and TRBJ2-5; 7 positions match TRBD1. There are 16 residues in the CDR3. CDR1 SGHTA and CDR2 FQGTGA come from the germline V gene. The junction had 10 bases not matched to a gene; V was cut back by 5 bases and J by 1 base.

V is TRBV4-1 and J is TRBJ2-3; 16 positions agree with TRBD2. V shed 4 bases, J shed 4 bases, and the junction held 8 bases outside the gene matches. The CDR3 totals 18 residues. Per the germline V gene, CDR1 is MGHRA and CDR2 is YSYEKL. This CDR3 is CASSRHPGLAGGSDTQYF. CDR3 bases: TGCGCCAGCAGCCGACACCCGGGACTAGCGGGAGGGTCAGATACGCAGTATTTT.

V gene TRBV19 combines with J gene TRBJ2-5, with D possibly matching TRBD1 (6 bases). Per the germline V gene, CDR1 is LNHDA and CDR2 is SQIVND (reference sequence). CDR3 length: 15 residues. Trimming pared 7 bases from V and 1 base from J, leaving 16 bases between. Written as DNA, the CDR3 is TGTGCCAGTAAACCCAGGGGTTTTAGCCAAGAGACCCAGTACTTC. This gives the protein CASKPRGFSQETQYF. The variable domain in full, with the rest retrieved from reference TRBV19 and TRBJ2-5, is DGGITQSPKYLFRKEGQNVTLSCEQNLNHDAMYWYRQDPGQGLRLIYYSQIVNDFQKGDIAEGYSVSREKKESFPLTVTSAQKNPTAFYLCASKPRGFSQETQYFGPGTRLLVL.

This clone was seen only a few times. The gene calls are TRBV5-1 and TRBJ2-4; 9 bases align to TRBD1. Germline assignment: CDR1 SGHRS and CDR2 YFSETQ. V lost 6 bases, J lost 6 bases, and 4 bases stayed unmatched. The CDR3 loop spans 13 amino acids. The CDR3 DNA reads TGCGCCAGCACCGAGACAGGGGGAAACATTCAGTACTTC. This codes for CASTETGGNIQYF.

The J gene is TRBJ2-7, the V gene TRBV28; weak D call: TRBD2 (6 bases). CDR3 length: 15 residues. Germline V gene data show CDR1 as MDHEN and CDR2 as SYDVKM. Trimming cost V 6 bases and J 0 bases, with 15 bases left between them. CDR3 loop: CASRLDFSGSYEQYF. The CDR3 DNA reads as TGTGCCAGCAGACTCGATTTTAGCGGCTCCTACGAGCAGTACTTC.

The CDR3 nucleotides read TGTGCCAGCAGCCAAGATGCGATAGCGGGAGGTGGCCAAGAGACCCAGTACTTC. Protein: CASSQDAIAGGGQETQYF. The J gene is TRBJ2-5, the V gene TRBV4-2; TRBD2 matches 10 bases. Germline assignment: CDR1 LGHNA and CDR2 YNFKEQ. V shed 0 bases and J 1 base; nucleotides not matched to a gene: 8. This CDR3 is built from 18 residues.

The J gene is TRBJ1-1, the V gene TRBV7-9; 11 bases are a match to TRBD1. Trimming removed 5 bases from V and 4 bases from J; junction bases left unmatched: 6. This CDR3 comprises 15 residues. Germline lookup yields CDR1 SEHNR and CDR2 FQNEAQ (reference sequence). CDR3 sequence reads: CASSTYGQGATEAFF. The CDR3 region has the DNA TGTGCCAGCAGCACCTACGGACAGGGGGCCACTGAAGCTTTCTTT.